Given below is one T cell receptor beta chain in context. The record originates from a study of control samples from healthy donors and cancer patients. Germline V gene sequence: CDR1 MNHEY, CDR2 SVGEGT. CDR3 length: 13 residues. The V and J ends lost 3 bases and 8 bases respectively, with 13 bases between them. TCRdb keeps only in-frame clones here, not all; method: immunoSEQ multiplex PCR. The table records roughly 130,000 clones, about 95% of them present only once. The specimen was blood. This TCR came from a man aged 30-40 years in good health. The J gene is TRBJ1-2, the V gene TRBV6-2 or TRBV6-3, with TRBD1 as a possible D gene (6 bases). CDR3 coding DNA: TGTGCCAGCAGTTATGACGGGACATACGGCTACACCTTC. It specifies CASSYDGTYGYTF.